The present T cell receptor (beta chain) was sequenced within a study of blood T cell repertoires in COVID-19. For the study at large: COVID-19 samples collected from the United States, Italy and Spain covered acute and convalescent phases.

This clone was seen more than once but under ten times. The CDR3 has 16 residues. The V end lost 1 base, the J end lost 2 bases, and 14 bases lay between the germline ends. Germline CDR1 reads LNHDA; CDR2 reads SQIVND (reference sequence). Original processing notes: Amplifying reference gene primers gave estimates of nucleated cell counts. Clones were read by immunoSEQ multiplex PCR, and TCRdb kept only the in-frame ones, dropping some. V, J and clone size were drawn from that table, and D and trimming were deduced from the DNA. This sample carries some 200,000 clones, 85% to 90% of them seen once, and the ten largest clones take over 4.5%.

The chain joins TRBV19 to TRBJ1-1, with D perhaps matching TRBD1 (6 bases). The TCR comes from an elderly man with acute or convalescent COVID-19. The sample was peripheral blood. The CDR3 bases are TGTGCCAGTAGTATAGGCGGAGGCAGGGGTAACACTGAAGCTTTCTTT. Translated, it gives CASSIGGGRGNTEAFF.